This TCR beta chain was obtained from a study of blood T cells in healthy people across ages. Primed by a sample-barcoded 5' primer and a J-beta primer mix, a second PCR proceeded for 7 to 11 cycles. TCRdb called the 5' RACE reads again in MiXCR, with one record for every CDR3 protein. The table has about 1,400,000 distinct CDR3 sequences, around 39% seen once. Healthy Caucasian individuals from Russia aged roughly 6 to 90 served as donors. This clonotype was detected a few times. The CDR3 is 15 amino acids. CDR1 and CDR2 (germline): DFQATT, SNEGSKA (reference sequence). V lost 0 bases to trimming and J lost 5 bases, with 16 bases between them.

The V and J genes are TRBV20-1 and TRBJ2-5, with D possibly matching TRBD2 (5 bases). Material for sequencing was blood. The receptor comes from a woman between 18 and 30 years old in good health. The CDR3 here is CSARDMREFQETQYF. CDR3 nucleotides: TGCAGTGCTAGAGATATGAGGGAGTTCCAGGAGACCCAGTACTTC.